This T cell receptor (beta chain) was captured in a study of CD8 T cells in ankylosing spondylitis. Of note for this clonotype: Its antigen is unknown. Just one base apart from a much larger clone, this may be a read error.

The CDR3 is 14 residues long. The germline gives CDR1 SQVTM, CDR2 ANQGSEA. Whole-study findings and limits: In the blood and synovial fluid of reactive arthritis, some motif variants had been previously reported. Clones tied to disease were said to be significantly enriched in matched ankylosing spondylitis synovial fluid. Blood from ankylosing spondylitis patients appeared to carry a characteristic roughly 8-variant TCR beta motif.

Researchers built TCR beta libraries using quantitative 5'-RACE with molecular barcodes. In TCRdb, the 5' RACE reads were re-called with MiXCR into one record per CDR3 protein. The repertoire includes more than 100,000 distinct CDR3 sequences, roughly an eighth of them detected once, and around 4.1% sits in the top ten. Sequenced material: blood, either unsorted or a sorted T cell fraction (not recorded which). The sequence came from a female donor with ankylosing spondylitis or in good health (not recorded which). The chain links TRBV29-1 to TRBJ2-7; D is perhaps TRBD1 or TRBD2 (5 bases each). The CDR3, as DNA: TGCAGAGCCCGGCCGGGACGGAGAACCTACGAGCAGTACTTC. Amino acids: CRARPGRRTYEQYF.